This T cell receptor (beta chain) was identified in a study of OX40 agonist ivuxolimab in advanced cancers. The CDR3 spans 16 residues. CDR1 LNHNV and CDR2 YYDKDF come from the germline V gene (reference sequence). Trimming cost V 0 bases and J 5 bases, with 16 bases left between them. Measured with immunoSEQ multiplex PCR; TCRdb has only the in-frame clones, and not every one. The sample shows roughly 82,000 clones, 70% to 90% of them seen only once. This clonotype originated in an adult with an advanced solid tumor such as melanoma, head and neck, liver or kidney cancer. The sample here was CD4+ or CD8+ T cells sorted from blood, taken in a trial of the OX40 agonist ivuxolimab. The rearrangement links TRBV15 to TRBJ2-5; TRBD2 might be the D (6 bases). CDR3 sequence (DNA): TGTGCCACCAGCAGAGATAAGTGGGGCGGGATGGAGACCCAGTACTTC. Translating gives CATSRDKWGGMETQYF.